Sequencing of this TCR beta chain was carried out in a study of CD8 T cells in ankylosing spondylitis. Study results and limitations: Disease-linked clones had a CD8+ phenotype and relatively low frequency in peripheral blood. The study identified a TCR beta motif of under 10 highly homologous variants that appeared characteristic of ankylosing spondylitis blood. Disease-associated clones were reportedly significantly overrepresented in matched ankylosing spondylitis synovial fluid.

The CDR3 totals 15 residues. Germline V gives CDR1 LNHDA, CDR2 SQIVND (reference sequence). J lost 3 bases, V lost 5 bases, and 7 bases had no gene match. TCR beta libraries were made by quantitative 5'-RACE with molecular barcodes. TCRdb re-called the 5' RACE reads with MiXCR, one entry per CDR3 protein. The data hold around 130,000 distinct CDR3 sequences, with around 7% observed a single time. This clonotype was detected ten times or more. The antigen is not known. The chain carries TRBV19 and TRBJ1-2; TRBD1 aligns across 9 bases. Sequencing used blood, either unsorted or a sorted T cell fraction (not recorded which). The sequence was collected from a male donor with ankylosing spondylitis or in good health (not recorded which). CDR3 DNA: TGTGCCAGTAGTGACTCCGGGACAGGGTACTATGGCTACACCTTC. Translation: CASSDSGTGYYGYTF.